These 6 T cell receptor beta chains originate from one sample sequenced in a study of blood T cells in healthy people across ages. Then a second PCR, running roughly 7 to 11 cycles, was carried out with a sample-barcoded 5' primer and a J-beta primer mix. TCRdb reprocessed the 5' RACE reads via MiXCR and lists one record per CDR3 protein. The table records 750,000 to 1,000,000 distinct CDR3 sequences, approximately 32% of them present only once. The same specimen was also included in a second study, on T cells of mothers and their children.

Sequenced sample: blood. Receptors were obtained from a woman aged 40 to 50 in good health.

The CDR3 spells CASSRQGNRNIQYF. The CDR3 nucleotides read TGTGCCAGCAGTCGTCAGGGGAACCGAAACATTCAGTACTTC. The chain uses TRBV28 and TRBJ2-4; tentative D call: TRBD1 (6 bases). V lost 5 bases to trimming and J lost 6 bases, with 14 bases between them. CDR1 is MDHEN, CDR2 SYDVKM, per germline. The length of the CDR3 is 14 residues.

This clonotype appeared many times. J is TRBJ1-2 and V is TRBV27; 8 bases agree with TRBD1. Germline CDR1 and CDR2: MNHEY and SMNVEV (reference sequence). J was trimmed by 5 bases and V by 6 bases; bases with no gene match: 8. The CDR3 sequence is 14 residues long. CDR3 protein: CASRDRGSLYGYTF. For the CDR3, the DNA is TGTGCCAGCAGAGACAGGGGAAGCCTGTATGGCTACACCTTC.

The V and J genes are TRBV2 and TRBJ2-1; TRBD2 might be the D (7 bases). Deletions cut 2 bases from V and 4 bases from J, with 12 bases between. Germline CDR1 reads SNHLY; CDR2 reads FYNNEI. This CDR3 spans 15 amino acids. This chain's CDR3 is CASSELGGGYNEQFF. The CDR3 bases are TGTGCCAGCAGTGAATTAGGGGGGGGGTACAATGAGCAGTTCTTC.

The CDR3 coding sequence is TGTGCCAGCAGCCAGCTAGCGGGAGGGCCAAGCACAGATACGCAGTATTTT. Its protein product is CASSQLAGGPSTDTQYF. The V gene is TRBV7-2, the J gene TRBJ2-3, with 12 bases aligning to TRBD2. Trimming took 5 bases from V and 0 from J; bases not matched to a gene: 6. Germline CDR1 reads SGHTA; CDR2 reads FQGNSA. The CDR3 extends over 17 amino acids.

J is TRBJ1-6 and V is TRBV5-1; D unresolved. The V end was cut by 0 bases, the J end by 7 bases, with 5 bases between. The CDR3 spans 13 residues. Germline loops: CDR1 SGHRS, CDR2 YFSETQ. This CDR3 reads CASSLAMNSPLHF. DNA of the CDR3: TGCGCCAGCAGCTTGGCGATGAATTCACCCCTCCACTTT. Full variable domain (remainder filled in from reference TRBV5-1 and TRBJ1-6): KAGVTQTPRYLIKTRGQQVTLSCSPISGHRSVSWYQQTPGQGLQFLFEYFSETQRNKGNFPGRFSGRQFSNSRSEMNVSTLELGDSALYLCASSLAMNSPLHFGNGTRLTVT.

To note about this clonotype: Possible read error: a much larger clone is one base away. The chain uses TRBV29-1 and TRBJ2-1; the D gene is possibly TRBD1 (6 bases). CDR3 size: 12 residues. The germline V gene encodes CDR1 SQVTM and CDR2 ANQGSEA. The CDR3: CSVRKQGNERFF. CDR3 bases: TGCAGCGTCAGAAAACAGGGCAATGAGCGGTTCTTC.